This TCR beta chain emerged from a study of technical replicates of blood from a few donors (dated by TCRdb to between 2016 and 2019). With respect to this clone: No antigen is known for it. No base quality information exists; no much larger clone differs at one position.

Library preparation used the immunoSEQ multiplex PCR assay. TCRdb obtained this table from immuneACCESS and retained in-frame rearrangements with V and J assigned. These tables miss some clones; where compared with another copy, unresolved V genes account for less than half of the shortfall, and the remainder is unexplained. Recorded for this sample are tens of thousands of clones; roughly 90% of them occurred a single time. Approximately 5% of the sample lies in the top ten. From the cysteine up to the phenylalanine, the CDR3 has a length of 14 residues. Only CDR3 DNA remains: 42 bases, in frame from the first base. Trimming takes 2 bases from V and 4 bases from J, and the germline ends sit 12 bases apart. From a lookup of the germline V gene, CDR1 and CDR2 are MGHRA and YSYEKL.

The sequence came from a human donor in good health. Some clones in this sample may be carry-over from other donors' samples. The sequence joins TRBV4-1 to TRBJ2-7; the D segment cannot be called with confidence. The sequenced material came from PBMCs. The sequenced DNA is TGCGCCAGCAGCCAACACACCCGATCATACGAGCAGTACTTC. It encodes CASSQHTRSYEQYF.